What follows are 23 T cell receptor beta chains derived from one specimen sequenced in a study (dated by TCRdb to the mid-2010s). Library method: 5' RACE. Sequencing relied on an Illumina MiSeq. The public sequencing data were trimmed at Q25 with fastp and processed into clonotypes with MiXCR by TCRdb, which kept only in-frame beta chains. Records with the same CDR3 protein are collapsed into one entry carrying the most frequent genes and DNA. The sample table records 32,000 or so distinct CDR3 sequences; approximately 30% of these occur just once. The ten biggest clones cover about 2.5% of the sample. Cells that were CD4+CD25+CD127-/low were the ones isolated as Tregs. Sequencing was performed on tumor-infiltrating Tregs sorted from the breast tumor. Every receptor here comes from a female donor with breast cancer.

This clonotype has a count of ten or more. The chain has TRBV7-3 and TRBJ2-3; D perhaps matches TRBD2 (5 bases). The CDR3 has 15 residues. V was shortened by 5 bases and J by 1 base, with 13 bases between the two germline ends. In germline, CDR1 is SGHTA, CDR2 FQGTGA. The CDR3 region has the DNA TGTGCCAGCAGCCCCCGGGGTAGCGGCACAGATACGCAGTATTTT. Its protein is CASSPRGSGTDTQYF.

This clonotype was seen a few times. The rearrangement uses TRBV9 and TRBJ1-1, with 8 positions matching TRBD1. In germline, CDR1 is SGDLS, CDR2 YYNGEE. V trimming: 0 bases; J trimming: 7 bases; junction bases outside the gene matches: 2. CDR3 length: 13 amino acids. For the CDR3, the DNA is TGTGCCAGCAGCGTAGGGACAGGGATTGAAGCTTTCTTT. It encodes CASSVGTGIEAFF.

The chain links TRBV20-1 to TRBJ2-1; 8 bases align to TRBD2. Per the germline V gene, CDR1 is DFQATT and CDR2 is SNEGSKA (reference sequence). The CDR3 loop spans 14 amino acids. After removal of 6 bases from V and 8 bases from J, the junction contained 12 bases not matched to a gene. The CDR3 DNA reads as TGCAGTGCCTCCAGCGGGAGTCGGGTCTATGAGCAGTTCTTC. Translated: CSASSGSRVYEQFF.

This clonotype was seen a handful of times. Being one base from a much bigger clone, this may be a read error. The rearrangement joins TRBV6-5 to TRBJ1-1, with D possibly matching TRBD1 (5 bases). Looked up from germline, CDR1 is MNHEY and CDR2 is SVGAGI. The CDR3 is 14 amino acids. V was cut by 6 bases and J by 3 bases, with 14 bases left in between. The CDR3 DNA is TGTGCCAGCAGGGTGACAGAGGCCTACACTGAAGCTTTCTTT. Encoded protein: CASRVTEAYTEAFF.

At least ten counts were recorded for this clonotype. This CDR3 is CSALRDISYEQYF. CDR3 bases: TGCAGTGCTCTCCGGGACATCTCCTACGAGCAGTACTTC. The gene calls are TRBV20-1 and TRBJ2-7, with D tentatively TRBD1 (6 bases). The ends were cut back, 5 bases at V and 0 bases at J, with 11 bases in the middle. The CDR3 consists of 13 residues. Germline values: CDR1 DFQATT, CDR2 SNEGSKA (reference sequence).

Remarks on this clonotype: Possible read error: a much larger clone is one base away. The V and J genes are TRBV4-1 and TRBJ1-6; TRBD1 is a possible D gene (6 bases). Per the germline V gene, CDR1 is MGHRA and CDR2 is YSYEKL. The CDR3 is 14 residues long. This chain's CDR3 is CAGSQTGYTSPLHF. The CDR3 nucleotides read TGCGCCGGCAGCCAAACAGGGTATACTTCACCCCTCCACTTT.

This clonotype was detected ten times or more. This chain connects TRBV20-1 to TRBJ2-1; 7 bases are a match to TRBD1. This CDR3 has 13 residues. With 6 bases clipped from V and 4 bases from J, the junction kept 6 bases outside the gene matches. CDR1 and CDR2 from the germline V gene are DFQATT and SNEGSKA (reference sequence). The CDR3 spells CSAPGTVYNEQFF. The CDR3, as DNA: TGCAGTGCGCCCGGGACAGTGTACAATGAGCAGTTCTTC.

Ten or more counts support this clonotype. This chain joins TRBV6-5 and TRBJ1-1, with D possibly matching TRBD1 (6 bases). The V gene lost 5 bases and the J gene lost 6 bases, with 22 bases spanning the gap. This CDR3 contains 16 residues. Germline lookup yields CDR1 MNHEY and CDR2 SVGAGI. Written as DNA, the CDR3 is TGTGCCAGCAGTCTGAAGGGTCGGGGGGCGCTTGCTGAAGCTTTCTTT. Protein product: CASSLKGRGALAEAFF.

The chain carries TRBV11-3 and TRBJ2-2; D is unclear. CDR1 is SGHNT, CDR2 YENEEA, per germline. The V and J ends lost 4 bases and 6 bases respectively, with 3 bases between them. This CDR3 has 11 amino acids. The CDR3 nucleotides read TGTGCCAGCAGCTCGGCCGGGGAGCTGTTTTTT. This sequence encodes CASSSAGELFF.

The chain joins TRBV12-3 or TRBV12-4 to TRBJ2-1; D remains ambiguous. Trimming left V 6 bases short and J 6 bases short, with 12 bases between. The CDR3 runs 13 residues. CDR3 residues: CASSLHGPNEQFF. The CDR3 DNA reads as TGTGCCAGCAGCCTCCACGGACCCAATGAGCAGTTCTTC.

In its sample, this clonotype was seen many times. The chain has TRBV7-9 and TRBJ1-2; 10 bases align to TRBD1. The V gene's germline CDR1 is SEHNR and CDR2 FQNEAQ (reference sequence). V was clipped by 5 bases and J by 2 bases; unmatched bases: 14. The CDR3 covers 18 residues. CDR3 loop: CASSPSNNGQGVNYGYTF. The CDR3 coding sequence is TGTGCCAGCAGCCCCTCGAATAACGGACAGGGGGTCAACTATGGCTACACCTTC.

This clonotype was seen once. The CDR3 sequence is CSARELNSSSYNEQFF. The CDR3 nucleotides are TGCAGTGCTAGAGAACTCAATTCGAGCTCCTACAATGAGCAGTTCTTC. The J gene is TRBJ2-1, the V gene TRBV20-1; D ambiguous. V was shortened by 0 bases and J by 0 bases, with 12 bases between the two germline ends. CDR1 DFQATT and CDR2 SNEGSKA come from the germline V gene (reference sequence). The CDR3 loop spans 16 amino acids.

Turning to this clonotype: A single base separates this from a much larger clone, so it may be a read error. The chain employs TRBV4-1 and TRBJ2-1, with TRBD2 matching over 10 bases. The CDR3 consists of 16 residues. Germline-derived CDR1 and CDR2 are MGHRA and YSYEKL. The CDR3 spells CASSQVRAGGIHEQLF. In DNA, the CDR3 is TGCGCCAGCAGCCAAGTGCGAGCGGGAGGGATCCATGAGCAGCTCTTC.

This clonotype was seen many times. The V call is TRBV4-2, the J call TRBJ2-1; 7 nucleotides align to TRBD1. This CDR3 region has 15 residues. The V segment lost 1 base and the J segment 5 bases; nucleotides outside the gene matches: 5. The germline V gene encodes CDR1 LGHNA and CDR2 YNFKEQ. CDR3: CASSQGGGFDNEQFF. The CDR3 bases are TGTGCCAGCAGCCAAGGAGGGGGCTTTGACAATGAGCAGTTCTTC.

This clonotype was observed many times. The genes are TRBV12-3 or TRBV12-4 and TRBJ2-3; D perhaps matches TRBD2 (6 bases). The V and J ends lost 6 bases and 5 bases respectively, with 21 bases between them. The CDR3 contains 16 residues. This CDR3 is CASSPGTFPRGDTQYF. The CDR3 DNA is TGTGCCAGCAGCCCCGGGACTTTCCCCCGAGGAGATACGCAGTATTTT.

In its sample, this clonotype ranks as medium-sized. The chain is built from TRBV20-1 and TRBJ2-1; weak D call: TRBD2 (6 bases). This CDR3 comprises 11 residues. V dropped 1 base and J dropped 12 bases, with 10 bases sitting between them. The germline gives CDR1 DFQATT, CDR2 SNEGSKA (reference sequence). In nucleotides, the CDR3 is TGCAGTGCTAGAGGACTAGTCCGGCAGTTCTTC. Translation gives CSARGLVRQFF.

To note about this clonotype: This may come from a read error, since a much larger clone is one base off. The CDR3 carries no conserved terminal phenylalanine or tryptophan, so it likely arises from a read error. The rearrangement links TRBV4-1 to TRBJ2-1; D gene ambiguous. From germline, CDR1 is MGHRA and CDR2 YSYEKL. The CDR3 totals 14 residues. Trimming stripped 3 bases from V and 6 bases from J, with 12 bases between. CDR3 loop: CASSQATVSNEQFL. For the CDR3, the DNA is TGCGCCAGCAGCCAGGCGACGGTCAGCAATGAGCAGTTCCTC.

This clonotype was recorded many times. The chain recombines TRBV12-3 or TRBV12-4 with TRBJ1-2; maybe TRBD1 (5 bases). V was pared by 7 bases and J by 4 bases, with 16 bases between. The CDR3 covers 14 residues. The CDR3 DNA follows: TGTGCCAGCAAATCTGGGCAGGGAAGCTATGGCTACACCTTC. This sequence encodes CASKSGQGSYGYTF.

This clonotype has more than one count but fewer than ten. The chain joins TRBV24-1 to TRBJ2-2, with 13 bases that match TRBD2. Per the germline V gene, CDR1 is KGHDR and CDR2 is SFDVKD. With V trimmed by 4 bases and J by 4 bases, 11 bases remained unmatched. CDR3 length equals 19 residues. CDR3 nucleotides: TGTGCCACCAGTGACCGGACTAGCGGGAGCCCTCGGGCCACCGGGGAGCTGTTTTTT. Translated, it gives CATSDRTSGSPRATGELFF.

V is TRBV5-4 and J is TRBJ2-1; 7 bases are a match to TRBD2. The CDR3 has 17 residues. J lost 9 bases, V lost 2 bases, and 17 bases had no gene match. Germline V gives CDR1 SGHNT, CDR2 YYREEE (reference sequence). Here the CDR3 DNA reads TGTGCCAGCAGCTTAGCCGGGACTGGCGGGAGCTTCGGTGAGCAGTTCTTC. It encodes CASSLAGTGGSFGEQFF.

The table lists this clonotype with a few counts. The V call is TRBV7-9, the J call TRBJ2-4; the match to TRBD1 covers 7 bases. Germline lookup yields CDR1 SEHNR and CDR2 FQNEAQ (reference sequence). The CDR3 consists of 15 residues. With 4 bases clipped from V and 0 bases from J, the junction kept 3 bases outside the gene matches. CDR3 region: CASSSTGEAKNIQYF. The CDR3, as DNA: TGTGCCAGCAGCTCAACAGGGGAAGCCAAAAACATTCAGTACTTC.

The chain joins TRBV6-1 to TRBJ1-5; 7 positions match TRBD1. CDR1 is MNHNS and CDR2 is SASEGT in the germline V gene. This CDR3 comprises 15 residues. V lost 7 bases and J lost 2; bases outside the gene matches: 8. The CDR3 DNA sequence: TGTGCCAGCACTCTTCAGGGGGTTGGCAATCAGCCCCAGCATTTT. Translating gives CASTLQGVGNQPQHF.

This clonotype was detected ten times or more. The rearrangement joins TRBV12-3 or TRBV12-4 to TRBJ2-1, with no clear D. The CDR3 runs 11 residues. Between the trimmed V and J ends, which lost 4 bases and 6 bases, there was a span of 4 bases. The CDR3 loop reads CASSWVNEQFF. CDR3 DNA sequence: TGTGCCAGCAGTTGGGTCAATGAGCAGTTCTTC.